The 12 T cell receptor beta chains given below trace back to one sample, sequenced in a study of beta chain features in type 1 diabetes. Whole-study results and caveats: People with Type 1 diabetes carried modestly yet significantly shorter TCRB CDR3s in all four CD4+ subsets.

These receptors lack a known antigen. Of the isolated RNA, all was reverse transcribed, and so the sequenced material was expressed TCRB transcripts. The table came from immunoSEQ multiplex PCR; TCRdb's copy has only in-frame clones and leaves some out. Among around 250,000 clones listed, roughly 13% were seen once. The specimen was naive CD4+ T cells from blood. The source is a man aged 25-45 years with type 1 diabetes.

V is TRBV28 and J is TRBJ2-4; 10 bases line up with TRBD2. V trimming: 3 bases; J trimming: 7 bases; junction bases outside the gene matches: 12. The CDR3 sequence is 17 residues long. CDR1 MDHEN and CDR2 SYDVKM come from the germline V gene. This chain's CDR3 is CASSFGLAEGGDNIQYF. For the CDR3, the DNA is TGTGCCAGCAGTTTTGGACTAGCGGAGGGGGGGGACAACATTCAGTACTTC.

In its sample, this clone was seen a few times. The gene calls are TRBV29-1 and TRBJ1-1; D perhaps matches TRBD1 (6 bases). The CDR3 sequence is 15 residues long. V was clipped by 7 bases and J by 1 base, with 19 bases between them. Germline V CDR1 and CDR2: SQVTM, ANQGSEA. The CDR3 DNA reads TGCAGCGAAACCAACCGGGACACTACGAACACTGAAGCTTTCTTT. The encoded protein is CSETNRDTTNTEAFF.

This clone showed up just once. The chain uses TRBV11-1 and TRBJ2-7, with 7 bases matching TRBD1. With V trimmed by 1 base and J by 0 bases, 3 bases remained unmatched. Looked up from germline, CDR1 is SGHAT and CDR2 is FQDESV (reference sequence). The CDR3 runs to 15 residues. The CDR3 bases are TGTGCCAGCAGCTTAGGACAGGGTCTCTCCTACGAGCAGTACTTC. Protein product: CASSLGQGLSYEQYF. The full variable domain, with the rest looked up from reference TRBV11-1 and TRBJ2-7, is EAEVAQSPRYKITEKSQAVAFWCDPISGHATLYWYRQILGQGPELLVQFQDESVVDDSQLPKDRFSAERLKGVDSTLKIQPAELGDSAMYLCASSLGQGLSYEQYFGPGTRLTVT.

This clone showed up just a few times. The CDR3 loop is CASSLETGYTGELFF. As DNA, the CDR3 is TGCGCCAGCAGCTTGGAGACAGGGTACACCGGGGAGCTGTTTTTT. V usage is TRBV5-1 and J usage is TRBJ2-2; 7 bases fit TRBD1. The length of the CDR3 is 15 residues. Trimming at V came to 0 bases and at J to 3 bases, leaving 2 bases not matched to a gene. Germline V gene sequence: CDR1 SGHRS, CDR2 YFSETQ.

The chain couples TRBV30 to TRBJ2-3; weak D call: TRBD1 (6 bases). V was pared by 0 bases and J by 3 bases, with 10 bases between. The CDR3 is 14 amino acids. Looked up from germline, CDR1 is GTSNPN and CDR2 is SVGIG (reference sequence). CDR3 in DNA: TGTGCCTGGAGTGTAGGGGGTACAACAGATACGCAGTATTTT. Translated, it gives CAWSVGGTTDTQYF.

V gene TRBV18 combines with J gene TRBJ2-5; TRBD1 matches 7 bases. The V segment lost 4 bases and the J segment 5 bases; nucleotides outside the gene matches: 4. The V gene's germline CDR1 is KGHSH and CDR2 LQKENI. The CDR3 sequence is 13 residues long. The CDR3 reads CASSRQGGETQYF. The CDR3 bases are TGTGCCAGCTCACGACAGGGTGGGGAGACCCAGTACTTC.

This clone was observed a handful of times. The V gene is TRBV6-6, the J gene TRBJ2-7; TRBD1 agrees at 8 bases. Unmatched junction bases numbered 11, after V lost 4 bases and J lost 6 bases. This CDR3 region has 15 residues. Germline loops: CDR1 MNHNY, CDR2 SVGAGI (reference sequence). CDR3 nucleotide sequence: TGTGCCAGCAGTTCACCAGGACAGGGTAAGGGCGAGCAGTACTTC. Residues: CASSSPGQGKGEQYF.

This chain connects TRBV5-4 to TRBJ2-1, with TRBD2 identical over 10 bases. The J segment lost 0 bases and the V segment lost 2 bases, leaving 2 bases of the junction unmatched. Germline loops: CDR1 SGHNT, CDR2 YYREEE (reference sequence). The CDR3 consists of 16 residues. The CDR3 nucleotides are TGTGCCAGCAGCTTCCCTAGCGGGGGCTCCTACAATGAGCAGTTCTTC. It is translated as CASSFPSGGSYNEQFF.

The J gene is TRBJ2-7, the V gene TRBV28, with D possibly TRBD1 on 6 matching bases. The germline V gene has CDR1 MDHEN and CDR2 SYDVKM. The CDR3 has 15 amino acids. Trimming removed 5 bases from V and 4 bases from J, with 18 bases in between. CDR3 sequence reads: CASSPPGTLQYEQYF. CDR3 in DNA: TGTGCCAGCAGTCCCCCGGGGACACTTCAATACGAGCAGTACTTC. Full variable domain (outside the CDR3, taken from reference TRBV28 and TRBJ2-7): DVKVTQSSRYLVKRTGEKVFLECVQDMDHENMFWYRQDPGLGLRLIYFSYDVKMKEKGDIPEGYSVSREKKERFSLILESASTNQTSMYLCASSPPGTLQYEQYFGPGTRLTVT.

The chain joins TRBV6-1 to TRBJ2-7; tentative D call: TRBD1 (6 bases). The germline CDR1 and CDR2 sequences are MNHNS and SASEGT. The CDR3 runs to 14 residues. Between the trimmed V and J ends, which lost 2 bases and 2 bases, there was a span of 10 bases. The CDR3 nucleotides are TGTGCCAGCAGTGAACGGCCAGGGGCCTACGAGCAGTACTTC. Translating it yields CASSERPGAYEQYF.

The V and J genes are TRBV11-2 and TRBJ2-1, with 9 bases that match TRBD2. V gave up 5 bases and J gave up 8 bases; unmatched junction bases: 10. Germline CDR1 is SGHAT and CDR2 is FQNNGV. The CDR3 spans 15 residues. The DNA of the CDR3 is TGTGCCAGCAGCCAACCGGGACTAGCTAGCGATGAGCAGTTCTTC. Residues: CASSQPGLASDEQFF.

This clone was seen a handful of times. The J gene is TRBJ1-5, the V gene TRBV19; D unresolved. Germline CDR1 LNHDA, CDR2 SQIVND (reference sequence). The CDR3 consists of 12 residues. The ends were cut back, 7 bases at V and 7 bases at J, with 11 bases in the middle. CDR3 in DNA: TGTGCCAGTACTGGCGGTTGGCAGCCCCAGCATTTT. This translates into CASTGGWQPQHF.